This is a list of T cell receptor beta chains from one sample in a study of human T cells and chemical hapten exposure. One entry per CDR3 protein, called by TCRdb with MiXCR from the RACE reads. This table has 350,000 to 400,000 distinct CDR3 sequences, roughly 6.3% appearing once. The input for sequencing was whole blood, taken in connection with sensitization to the hapten diphenylcyclopropenone (DPC). These receptors were collected from a woman younger than 30 with alopecia areata. Some clones in this sample may be carry-over from other donors' samples. CDR3s include the opening cysteine and the closing phenylalanine or tryptophan. Fields, in order: D gene, clone size, V gene, J gene, CDR3 DNA, CDR3 protein. A D gene is named only where the DNA matches it firmly. The listing skips clone size in some rows; elsewhere it reads once, few, many or a size class.

TRBD1	NA	TRBV5-4	TRBJ1-1	TGTGCCAGCACTCTGGCAGGGGGCTCCACTGAAGCTTTCTTT	CASTLAGGSTEAFF
NA	many	TRBV20-1	TRBJ1-5	TGCAGTGCTAGATGGGGTCCCAGCGAGATCCAGCCCCAGCATTTT	CSARWGPSEIQPQHF
NA	many	TRBV29-1	TRBJ1-2	TGCAGCGTTGTTGGAGGGCCTGGCTACACCTTC	CSVVGGPGYTF
NA	many	TRBV9	TRBJ1-6	TGTGCCAGCAGCCTACTAGGGGGGGTATCTAATTCACCCCTCCACTTT	CASSLLGGVSNSPLHF
NA	many	TRBV28	TRBJ2-7	TGTGCCAGCAGTCTGGACTCCTTAGAGCAGTACTTC	CASSLDSLEQYF
TRBD1	NA	TRBV29-1	TRBJ1-6	TGCAGCGTTGAAGGCGGACAGGGAGTTAGCAATTCACCCCTCCACTTT	CSVEGGQGVSNSPLHF
TRBD2	NA	TRBV4-1	TRBJ2-3	TGCGCCAGCAGCCCCTGGACTAGCGGGGGGTCCCCAGATACGCAGTATTTT	CASSPWTSGGSPDTQYF
NA	NA	TRBV7-9	TRBJ2-1	TGTGCCAGCAGACCCTCGGCCTCTACATACAATGAGCAGTTCTTC	CASRPSASTYNEQFF
NA	NA	TRBV7-9	TRBJ2-3	TGTGCCAGCAGCAGGGGGGCGGGGGCCGATACGCAGTATTTT	CASSRGAGADTQYF
NA	many	TRBV6-1	TRBJ1-5	TGTGCCAGCAGTGAAGAACAGGGAGGGCAGCCCCAGCATTTT	CASSEEQGGQPQHF
NA	few	TRBV7-9	TRBJ1-1	TGTGCCAGCAGTGAGGCCCCAGGCGCCTTCAGCACTGAAGCTTTCTTT	CASSEAPGAFSTEAFF
NA	few	TRBV12-3/TRBV12-4	TRBJ2-2	TGTGCCAGCAGTTTCGGTCCGGAGTTGAACACCGGGGAGCTGTTTTTT	CASSFGPELNTGELFF
NA	NA	TRBV4-3	TRBJ1-3	TGCGCCAGCAGCCAAGCCCTACCCAGGGAAACTCGGGGCACCATATATTTT	CASSQALPRETRGTIYF
NA	NA	TRBV4-2	TRBJ2-7	TGTGCCAGCAGCCAAGATAGTCCTCTCTCCTACGAGCAGTACTTC	CASSQDSPLSYEQYF
TRBD1	few	TRBV7-9	TRBJ2-2	TGTGCCAGCAGCTCGGACAGGGACACCGGGGAGCTGTTTTTT	CASSSDRDTGELFF
NA	few	TRBV2	TRBJ1-2	TGTGCCAGCATCTCAGGGACATCTAACTATGGCTACACCTTC	CASISGTSNYGYTF
NA	few	TRBV7-9	TRBJ1-2	TGTGCCAGCAGCTTTGATGGCCAAATGTGGGGCTACACCTTC	CASSFDGQMWGYTF
TRBD2	many	TRBV3-1	TRBJ2-3	TGTGCCAGCAGCCAAGAGGGGACTACTACAGATACGCAGTATTTT	CASSQEGTTTDTQYF
NA	many	TRBV15	TRBJ1-2	TGTGCCACCAGCAGGGACACCTATTACGGCGGCTACACCTTC	CATSRDTYYGGYTF
NA	NA	TRBV4-2	TRBJ2-1	TGTGCCAGCAGCCAATGGGAGCTCAATGAGCAGTTCTTC	CASSQWELNEQFF
NA	few	TRBV5-5	TRBJ2-3	TGTGCCAGCGCTCCCCTCTCAGATACGCAGTATTTT	CASAPLSDTQYF
NA	NA	TRBV9	TRBJ2-1	TGTGCCAGCAGCGCCGGGGATGAGCAGTTCTTC	CASSAGDEQFF
TRBD2	many	TRBV29-1	TRBJ2-3	TGCAGCGTTGAAGCGGCTAGCGGGGGCAACACAGATACGCAGTATTTT	CSVEAASGGNTDTQYF
NA	NA	TRBV20-1	TRBJ1-1	TGCAGTGCTGCAGGGGAGGGAAACACTGAAGCTTTCTTT	CSAAGEGNTEAFF
NA	many	TRBV28	TRBJ1-4	TGTGCCAGCAACCTAGGAAGGGAAAAACTGTTTTTT	CASNLGREKLFF
NA	few	TRBV5-1	TRBJ1-3	TGCGCCAGCAGCTTGATCGCAGGCGAGTTCTCTGGAAACACCATATATTTT	CASSLIAGEFSGNTIYF
TRBD1	many	TRBV7-2	TRBJ1-1	TGTGCCAGCAGCCCAGGGGACAGCTTGACTGAAGCTTTCTTT	CASSPGDSLTEAFF
TRBD1	many	TRBV28	TRBJ2-7	TGTGCCAGCAGTACCCCGGGACAGGCTAGTTACGAGCAGTACTTC	CASSTPGQASYEQYF
NA	few	TRBV12-5	TRBJ2-2	TGTGCTAGTGGTTTGGCACCCAACACCGGGGAGCTGTTTTTT	CASGLAPNTGELFF
NA	many	TRBV4-3	TRBJ2-2	TGCGCCAGCAGCCAAGAGACAGCCGCGAACACCGGGGAGCTGTTTTTT	CASSQETAANTGELFF
TRBD1	few	TRBV18	TRBJ1-2	TGTGCCAGCTCTCCTTCGGACAGGCTCGATATGGGCTACACCTTC	CASSPSDRLDMGYTF
TRBD1	NA	TRBV28	TRBJ2-3	TGTGCCAGCAGTGAGGGACAGGCACGGGCAGATACGCAGTATTTT	CASSEGQARADTQYF
NA	few	TRBV11-2	TRBJ2-7	TGTGCCAGCAGCTTAGATCTACCAGGGAAGTACGAGCAGTACTTC	CASSLDLPGKYEQYF
NA	few	TRBV12-5	TRBJ2-3	TGTGCTACCGCCCGGGGACTCTACGGAAATACGCAGTATTTT	CATARGLYGNTQYF
TRBD2	many	TRBV11-2	TRBJ2-4	TGTGCCAGCAGCTTACGCGGGGGGCCGTACATTCAGTACTTC	CASSLRGGPYIQYF
NA	few	TRBV4-3	TRBJ1-1	TGCGCCAGCAGCCAAGATACGGCGGGGAACACTGAAGCTTTCTTT	CASSQDTAGNTEAFF
NA	NA	TRBV14	TRBJ2-3	TGTGCCAGCAGCAGACTCAACTCTAACACAGATACGCAGTATTTT	CASSRLNSNTDTQYF
NA	many	TRBV12-3/TRBV12-4	TRBJ1-1	TGTGCCAGCAGTTTGGTAGGCGATGAAGCTTTCTTT	CASSLVGDEAFF
NA	NA	TRBV7-3	TRBJ2-1	TGTGCCAGCAGTCCTTTTCTCGTAGGGGTTACAGACAATGAGCAGTTCTTC	CASSPFLVGVTDNEQFF
TRBD1	few	TRBV28	TRBJ2-7	TGTGCCAGCAGTTGGGGACAGACGTCGTCCAACGAGCAGTACTTC	CASSWGQTSSNEQYF
TRBD1	many	TRBV5-1	TRBJ1-1	TGCGCCAGCAGCTTGGATACAGGGGCAATGAACACTGAAGCTTTCTTT	CASSLDTGAMNTEAFF
NA	many	TRBV12-3/TRBV12-4	TRBJ1-4	TGTGCCAGCAGTTTAGGAGAGGATGCAACTAATGAAAAACTGTTTTTT	CASSLGEDATNEKLFF
NA	few	TRBV18	TRBJ2-1	TGTGCCAGCTCGTCACTAGCTACCGAGCAGTTCTTC	CASSSLATEQFF
NA	few	TRBV29-1	TRBJ2-5	TGCAGCGTTCGAGGGTTTCAAGAGACCCAGTACTTC	CSVRGFQETQYF
TRBD2	few	TRBV4-3	TRBJ2-1	TGCGCCAGCAGCCAAGAAAAGGCGGGGGGTCACCAGTTCTTC	CASSQEKAGGHQFF
NA	many	TRBV6-5	TRBJ2-7	TGTGCCAGCAGTTACTTGTCGGGGTCCTACGAGCAGTACTTC	CASSYLSGSYEQYF
TRBD2	NA	TRBV6-2/TRBV6-3	TRBJ2-2	TGTGCCAGCAGTACCGGGACTAGCGGGTACACCGGGGAGCTGTTTTTT	CASSTGTSGYTGELFF
NA	few	TRBV6-5	TRBJ1-1	TGTGCCAGCAGCCTTACCTGGGGCACTGAAGCTTTCTTT	CASSLTWGTEAFF
NA	few	TRBV14	TRBJ1-1	TGTGCCAGCAGCATAGGACTTCACACTGAAGCTTTCTTT	CASSIGLHTEAFF
TRBD1	NA	TRBV6-1	TRBJ2-7	TGTGCCAGCAGTGAAGTTGGACAGGGGTACGAGCAGTACTTC	CASSEVGQGYEQYF
TRBD2	few	TRBV4-3	TRBJ2-7	TGCGCCAGCAGCCAAGTACTAGCGGGGATTTACGAGCAGTACTTC	CASSQVLAGIYEQYF
TRBD1	many	TRBV20-1	TRBJ2-2	TGCAGTGCTAGAGATTGGACAGGGCACACCGGGGAGCTGTTTTTT	CSARDWTGHTGELFF